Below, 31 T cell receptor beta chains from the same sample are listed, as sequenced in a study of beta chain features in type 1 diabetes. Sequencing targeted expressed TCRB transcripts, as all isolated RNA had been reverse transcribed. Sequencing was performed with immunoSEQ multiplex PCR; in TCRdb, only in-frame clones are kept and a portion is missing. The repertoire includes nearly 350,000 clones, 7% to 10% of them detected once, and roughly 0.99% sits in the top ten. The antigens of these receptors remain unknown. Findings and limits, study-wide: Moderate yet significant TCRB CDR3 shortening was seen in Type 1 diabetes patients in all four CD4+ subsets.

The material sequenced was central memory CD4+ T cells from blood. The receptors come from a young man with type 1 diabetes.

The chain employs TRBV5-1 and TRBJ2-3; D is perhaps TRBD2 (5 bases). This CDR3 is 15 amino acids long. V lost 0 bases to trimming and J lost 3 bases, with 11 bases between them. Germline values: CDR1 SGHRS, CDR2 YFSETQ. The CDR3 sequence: CASSLVPRGTDTQYF. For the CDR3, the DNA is TGCGCCAGCAGCTTGGTGCCGAGAGGGACAGATACGCAGTATTTT.

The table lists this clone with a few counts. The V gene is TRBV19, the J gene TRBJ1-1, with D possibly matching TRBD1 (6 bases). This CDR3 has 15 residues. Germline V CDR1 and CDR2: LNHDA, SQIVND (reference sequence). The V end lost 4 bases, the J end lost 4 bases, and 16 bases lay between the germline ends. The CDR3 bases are TGTGCCAGTAGTAGAGGGGGGGAAATCTTCACTGAAGCTTTCTTT. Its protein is CASSRGGEIFTEAFF.

DNA of the CDR3: TGTGCCAGCTCACCGGGTACCCTCGGATTGAACACTGAAGCTTTCTTT. It specifies CASSPGTLGLNTEAFF. V and J are TRBV18 and TRBJ1-1; D gene uncertain. Trimming cost V 3 bases and J 0 bases, with 14 bases left between them. The CDR3 is 16 residues long. Per germline, CDR1 KGHSH and CDR2 LQKENI.

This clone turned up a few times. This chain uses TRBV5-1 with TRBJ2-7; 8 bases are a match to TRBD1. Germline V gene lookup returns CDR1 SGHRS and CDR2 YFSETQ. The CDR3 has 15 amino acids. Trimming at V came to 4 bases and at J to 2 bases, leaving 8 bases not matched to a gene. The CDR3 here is CASSPDRDGPYEQYF. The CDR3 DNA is TGCGCCAGCAGCCCGGACAGGGACGGTCCCTACGAGCAGTACTTC.

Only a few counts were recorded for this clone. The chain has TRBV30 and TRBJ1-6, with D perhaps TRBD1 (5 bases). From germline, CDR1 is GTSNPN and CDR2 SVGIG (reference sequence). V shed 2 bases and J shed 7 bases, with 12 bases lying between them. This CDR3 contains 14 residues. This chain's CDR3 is CAWSTYGGNSPLHF. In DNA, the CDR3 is TGTGCCTGGAGTACCTATGGGGGGAATTCACCCCTCCACTTT.

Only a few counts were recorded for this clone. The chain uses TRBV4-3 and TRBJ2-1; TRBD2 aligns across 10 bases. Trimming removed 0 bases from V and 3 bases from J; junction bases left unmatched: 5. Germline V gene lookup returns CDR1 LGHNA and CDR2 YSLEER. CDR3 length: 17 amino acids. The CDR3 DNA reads TGCGCCAGCAGCCAAGATGGGCGACTAGCGGGCTACAATGAGCAGTTCTTC. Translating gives CASSQDGRLAGYNEQFF.

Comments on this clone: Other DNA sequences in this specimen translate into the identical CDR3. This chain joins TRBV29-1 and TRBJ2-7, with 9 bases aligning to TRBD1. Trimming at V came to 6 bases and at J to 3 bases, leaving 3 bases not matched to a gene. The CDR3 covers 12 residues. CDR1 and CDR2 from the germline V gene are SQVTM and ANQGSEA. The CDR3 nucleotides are TGCAGCGTCGTGGGACAGGGCTACGAGCAGTACTTC. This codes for CSVVGQGYEQYF.

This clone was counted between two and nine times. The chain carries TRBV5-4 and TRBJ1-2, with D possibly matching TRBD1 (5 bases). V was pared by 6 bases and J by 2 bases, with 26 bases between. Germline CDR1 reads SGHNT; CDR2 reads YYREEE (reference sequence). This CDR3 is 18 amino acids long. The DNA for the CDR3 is TGTGCCAGCACCTCCGGGGGTGTCCGAAATTTACTAAACTATGGCTACACCTTC. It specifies CASTSGGVRNLLNYGYTF. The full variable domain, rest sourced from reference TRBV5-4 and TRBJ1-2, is ETGVTQSPTHLIKTRGQQVTLRCSSQSGHNTVSWYQQALGQGPQFIFQYYREEENGRGNFPPRFSGLQFPNYSSELNVNALELDDSALYLCASTSGGVRNLLNYGYTFGSGTRLTVV.

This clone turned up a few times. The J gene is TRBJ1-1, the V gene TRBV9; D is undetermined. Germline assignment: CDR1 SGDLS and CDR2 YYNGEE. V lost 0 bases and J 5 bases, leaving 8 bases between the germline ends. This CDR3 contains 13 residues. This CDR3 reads CASSVEWGTEAFF. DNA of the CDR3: TGTGCCAGCAGCGTAGAATGGGGTACTGAAGCTTTCTTT.

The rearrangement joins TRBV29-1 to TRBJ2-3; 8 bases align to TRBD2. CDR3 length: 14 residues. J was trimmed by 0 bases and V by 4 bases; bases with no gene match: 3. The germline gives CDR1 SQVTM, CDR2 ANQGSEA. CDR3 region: CSVGGGRSTDTQYF. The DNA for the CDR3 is TGCAGCGTTGGCGGGGGGCGAAGCACAGATACGCAGTATTTT.

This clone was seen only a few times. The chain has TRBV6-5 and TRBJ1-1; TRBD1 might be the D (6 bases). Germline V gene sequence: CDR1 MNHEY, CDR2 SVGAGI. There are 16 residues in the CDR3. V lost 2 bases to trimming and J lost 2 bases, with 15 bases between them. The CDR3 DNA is TGTGCCAGCAGTTACCTTCTCGGGGGCGCAAACACTGAAGCTTTCTTT. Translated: CASSYLLGGANTEAFF.

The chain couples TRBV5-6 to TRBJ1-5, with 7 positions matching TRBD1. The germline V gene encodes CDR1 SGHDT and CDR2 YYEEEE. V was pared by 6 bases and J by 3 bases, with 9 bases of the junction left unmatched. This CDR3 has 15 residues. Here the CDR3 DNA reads TGTGCCAGCAACCTACAGGGGACTACCAATCAGCCCCAGCATTTT. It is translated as CASNLQGTTNQPQHF.

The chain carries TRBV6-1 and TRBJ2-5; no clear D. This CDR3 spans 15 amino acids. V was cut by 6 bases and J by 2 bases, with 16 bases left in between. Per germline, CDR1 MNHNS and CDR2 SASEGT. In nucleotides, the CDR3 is TGTGCCAGCAGCCCAGCCATGGCGATTCAAGAGACCCAGTACTTC. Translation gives CASSPAMAIQETQYF.

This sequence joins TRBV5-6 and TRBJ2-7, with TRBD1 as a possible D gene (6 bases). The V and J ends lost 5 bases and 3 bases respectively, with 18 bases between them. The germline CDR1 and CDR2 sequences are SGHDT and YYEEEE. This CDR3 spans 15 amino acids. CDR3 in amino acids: CASRWGQGPYYEQYF. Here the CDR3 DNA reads TGTGCCAGCAGATGGGGGCAGGGGCCTTACTACGAGCAGTACTTC.

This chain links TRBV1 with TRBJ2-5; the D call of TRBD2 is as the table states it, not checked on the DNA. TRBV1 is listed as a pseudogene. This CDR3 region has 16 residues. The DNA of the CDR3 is TGCACCAGCAGCCAAGAACAGCGGGGGGGCCTTGAGACCCAGTACTTC. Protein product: CTSSQEQRGGLETQYF.

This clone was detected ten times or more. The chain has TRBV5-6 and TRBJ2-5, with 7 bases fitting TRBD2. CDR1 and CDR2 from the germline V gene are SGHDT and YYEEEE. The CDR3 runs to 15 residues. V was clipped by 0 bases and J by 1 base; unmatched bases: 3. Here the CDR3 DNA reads TGTGCCAGCAGCTTGGCCACGGGGGGCCAAGAGACCCAGTACTTC. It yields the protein CASSLATGGQETQYF.

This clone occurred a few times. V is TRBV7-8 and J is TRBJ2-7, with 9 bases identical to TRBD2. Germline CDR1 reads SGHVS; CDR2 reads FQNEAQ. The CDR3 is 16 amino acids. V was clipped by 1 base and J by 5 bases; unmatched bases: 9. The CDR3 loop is CASSLGQGLASHEQYF. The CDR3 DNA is TGTGCCAGCAGCTTAGGGCAGGGACTAGCTTCCCACGAGCAGTACTTC.

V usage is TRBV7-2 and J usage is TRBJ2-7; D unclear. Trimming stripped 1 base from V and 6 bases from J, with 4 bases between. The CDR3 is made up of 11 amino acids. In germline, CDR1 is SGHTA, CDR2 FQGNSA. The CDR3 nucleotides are TGTGCCAGCAGCTTAGACGCCGAGCAGTACTTC. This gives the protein CASSLDAEQYF.

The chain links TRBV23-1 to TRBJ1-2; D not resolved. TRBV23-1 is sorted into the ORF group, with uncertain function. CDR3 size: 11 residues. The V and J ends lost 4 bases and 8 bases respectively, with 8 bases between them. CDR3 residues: CASSPYRGYTF. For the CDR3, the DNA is TGCGCCAGCAGTCCCTATAGGGGCTACACCTTC.

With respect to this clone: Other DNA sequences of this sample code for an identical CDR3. CDR3 in amino acids: CATSRDPGNTEAFF. The DNA for the CDR3 is TGTGCCACCAGCAGAGATCCAGGGAACACTGAAGCTTTCTTT. The J gene is TRBJ1-1, the V gene TRBV15; D gene uncertain. Germline CDR1 and CDR2: LNHNV and YYDKDF (reference sequence). V shed 0 bases and J shed 1 base, with 6 bases lying between them. This CDR3 spans 14 amino acids.

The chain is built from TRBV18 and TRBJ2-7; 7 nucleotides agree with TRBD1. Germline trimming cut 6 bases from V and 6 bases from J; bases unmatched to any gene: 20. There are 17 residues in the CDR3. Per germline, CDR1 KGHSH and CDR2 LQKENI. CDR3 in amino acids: CASSPPTGLSGFGEQYF. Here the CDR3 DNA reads TGTGCCAGCTCTCCGCCGACAGGGCTTAGTGGGTTCGGCGAGCAGTACTTC.

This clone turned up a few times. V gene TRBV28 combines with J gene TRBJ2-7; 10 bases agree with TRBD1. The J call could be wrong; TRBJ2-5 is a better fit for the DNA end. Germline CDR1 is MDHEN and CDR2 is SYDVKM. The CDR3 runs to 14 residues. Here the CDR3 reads CASTSPGQGETQYF. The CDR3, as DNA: TGTGCCAGCACCTCGCCGGGACAGGGGGAGACCCAGTACTTC.

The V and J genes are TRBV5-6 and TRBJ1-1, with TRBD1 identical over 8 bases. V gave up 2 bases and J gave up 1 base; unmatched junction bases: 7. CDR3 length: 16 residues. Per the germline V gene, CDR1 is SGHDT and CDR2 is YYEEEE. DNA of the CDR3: TGTGCCAGCAGCTTAATATCAGGGGGCCGGAACACTGAAGCTTTCTTT. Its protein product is CASSLISGGRNTEAFF.

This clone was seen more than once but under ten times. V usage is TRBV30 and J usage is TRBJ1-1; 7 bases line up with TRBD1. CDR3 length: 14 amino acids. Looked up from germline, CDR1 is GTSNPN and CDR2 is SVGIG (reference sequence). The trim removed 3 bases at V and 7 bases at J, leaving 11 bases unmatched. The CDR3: CAWRPTGTEIEAFF. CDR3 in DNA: TGTGCCTGGAGGCCCACCGGGACAGAGATTGAAGCTTTCTTT.

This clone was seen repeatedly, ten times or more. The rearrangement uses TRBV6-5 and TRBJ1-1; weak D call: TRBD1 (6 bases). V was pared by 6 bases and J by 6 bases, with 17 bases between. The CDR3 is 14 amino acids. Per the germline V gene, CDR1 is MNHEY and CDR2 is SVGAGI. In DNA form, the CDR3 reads TGTGCCAGCAGCCAACTACAGGGTAACGCTGAAGCTTTCTTT. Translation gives CASSQLQGNAEAFF.

CDR3 region: CASSSIRRDSTHSGNTIYF. For the CDR3, the DNA is TGTGCCAGCAGCTCGATTCGCCGGGACAGCACACACTCTGGAAACACCATATATTTT. The chain carries TRBV11-2 and TRBJ1-3; TRBD1 matches 7 bases. V shed 4 bases and J 0 bases; nucleotides not matched to a gene: 15. CDR3 length: 19 residues. Germline V gene data show CDR1 as SGHAT and CDR2 as FQNNGV. Complete variable domain (other parts from reference TRBV11-2 and TRBJ1-3): EAGVAQSPRYKIIEKRQSVAFWCNPISGHATLYWYQQILGQGPKLLIQFQNNGVVDDSQLPKDRFSAERLKGVDSTLKIQPAKLEDSAVYLCASSSIRRDSTHSGNTIYFGEGSWLTVV.

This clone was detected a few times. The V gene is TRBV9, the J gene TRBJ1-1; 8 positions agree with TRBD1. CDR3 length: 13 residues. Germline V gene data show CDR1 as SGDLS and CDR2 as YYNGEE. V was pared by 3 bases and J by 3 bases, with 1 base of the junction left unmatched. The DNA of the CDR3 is TGTGCCAGCAGCGAGACAGGGGACACTGAAGCTTTCTTT. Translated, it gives CASSETGDTEAFF.

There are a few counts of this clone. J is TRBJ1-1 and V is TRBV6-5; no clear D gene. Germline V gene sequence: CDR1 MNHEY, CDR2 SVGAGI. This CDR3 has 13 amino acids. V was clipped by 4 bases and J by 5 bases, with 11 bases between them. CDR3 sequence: CASSSLQETEAFF. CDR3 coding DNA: TGTGCCAGCAGTTCCCTCCAGGAGACTGAAGCTTTCTTT.

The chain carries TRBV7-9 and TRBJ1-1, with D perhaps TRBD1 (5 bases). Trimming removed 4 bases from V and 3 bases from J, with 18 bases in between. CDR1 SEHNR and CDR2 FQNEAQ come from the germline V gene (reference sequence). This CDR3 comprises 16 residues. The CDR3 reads CASSSDARVFDTEAFF. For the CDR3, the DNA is TGTGCCAGCAGCTCCGATGCCAGGGTGTTCGACACTGAAGCTTTCTTT. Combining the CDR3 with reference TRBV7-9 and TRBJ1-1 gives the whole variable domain DTGVSQNPRHKITKRGQNVTFRCDPISEHNRLYWYRQTLGQGPEFLTYFQNEAQLEKSRLLSDRFSAERPKGSFSTLEIQRTEQGDSAMYLCASSSDARVFDTEAFFGQGTRLTVV.

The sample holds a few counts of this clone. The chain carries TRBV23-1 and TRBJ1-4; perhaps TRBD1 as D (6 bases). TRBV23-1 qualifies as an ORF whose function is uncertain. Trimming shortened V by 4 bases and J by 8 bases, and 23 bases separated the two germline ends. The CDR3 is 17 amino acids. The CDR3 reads CASSPPVPGQTQEKLFF. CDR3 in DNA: TGCGCCAGCAGTCCTCCAGTCCCGGGACAAACTCAGGAAAAACTGTTTTTT.

The CDR3 here is CASSVDPGTNTGELFF. For the CDR3, the DNA is TGTGCCAGCAGCGTAGATCCAGGGACGAACACCGGGGAGCTGTTTTTT. The chain recombines TRBV9 with TRBJ2-2, with D maybe TRBD1 (5 bases). The germline CDR1 and CDR2 sequences are SGDLS and YYNGEE. The V gene lost 0 bases and the J gene lost 0 bases, with 9 bases spanning the gap. The CDR3 length is 16 residues.